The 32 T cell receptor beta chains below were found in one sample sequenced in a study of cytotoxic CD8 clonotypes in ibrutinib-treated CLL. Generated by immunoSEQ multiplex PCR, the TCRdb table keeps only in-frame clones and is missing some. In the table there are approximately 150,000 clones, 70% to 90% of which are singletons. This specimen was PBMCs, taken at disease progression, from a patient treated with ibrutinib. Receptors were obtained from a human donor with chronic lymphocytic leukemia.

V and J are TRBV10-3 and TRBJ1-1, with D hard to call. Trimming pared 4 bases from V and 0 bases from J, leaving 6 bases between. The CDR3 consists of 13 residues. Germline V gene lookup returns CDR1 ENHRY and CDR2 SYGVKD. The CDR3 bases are TGTGCCATCAGTGGGGAGATGAACACTGAAGCTTTCTTT. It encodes CAISGEMNTEAFF.

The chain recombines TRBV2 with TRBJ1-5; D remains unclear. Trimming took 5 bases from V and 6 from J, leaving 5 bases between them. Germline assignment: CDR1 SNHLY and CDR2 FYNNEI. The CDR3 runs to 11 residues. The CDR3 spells CASSFGQPQHF. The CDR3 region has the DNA TGTGCCAGCAGTTTCGGTCAGCCCCAGCATTTT.

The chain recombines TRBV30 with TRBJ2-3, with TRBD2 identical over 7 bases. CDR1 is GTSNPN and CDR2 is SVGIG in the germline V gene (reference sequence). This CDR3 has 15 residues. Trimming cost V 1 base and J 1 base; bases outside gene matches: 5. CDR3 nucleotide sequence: TGTGCCTGGAGTGGACTAGCTTACGGCACAGATACGCAGTATTTT. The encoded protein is CAWSGLAYGTDTQYF.

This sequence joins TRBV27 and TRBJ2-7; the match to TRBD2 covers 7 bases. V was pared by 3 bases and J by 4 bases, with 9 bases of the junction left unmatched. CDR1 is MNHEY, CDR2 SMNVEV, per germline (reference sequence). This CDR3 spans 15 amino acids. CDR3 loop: CASSFRPGLNYEQYF. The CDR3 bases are TGTGCCAGCAGTTTCCGACCGGGACTAAATTACGAGCAGTACTTC.

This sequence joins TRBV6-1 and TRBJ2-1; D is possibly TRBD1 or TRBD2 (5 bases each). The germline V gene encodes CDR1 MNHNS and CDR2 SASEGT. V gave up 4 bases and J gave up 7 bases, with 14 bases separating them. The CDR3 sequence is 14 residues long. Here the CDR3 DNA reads TGTGCCAGCAGTGCAATTGGGACGATAAATGAGCAGTTCTTC. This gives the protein CASSAIGTINEQFF.

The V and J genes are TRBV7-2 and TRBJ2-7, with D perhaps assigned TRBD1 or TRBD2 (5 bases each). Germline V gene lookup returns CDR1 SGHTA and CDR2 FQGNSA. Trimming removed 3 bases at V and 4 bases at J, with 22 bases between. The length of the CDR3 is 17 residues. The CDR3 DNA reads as TGTGCCAGCAGCTTCTTAGAGGACGGGACCCGTACTTACGAGCAGTACTTC. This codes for CASSFLEDGTRTYEQYF.

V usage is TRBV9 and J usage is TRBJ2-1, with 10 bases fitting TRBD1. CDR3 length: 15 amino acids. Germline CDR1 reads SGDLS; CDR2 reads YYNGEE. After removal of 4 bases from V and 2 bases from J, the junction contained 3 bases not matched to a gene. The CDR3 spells CASSPGTGAYNEQFF. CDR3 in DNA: TGTGCCAGCAGCCCTGGGACAGGGGCCTACAATGAGCAGTTCTTC. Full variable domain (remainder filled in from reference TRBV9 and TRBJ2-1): DSGVTQTPKHLITATGQRVTLRCSPRSGDLSVYWYQQSLDQGLQFLIQYYNGEERAKGNILERFSAQQFPDLHSELNLSSLELGDSALYFCASSPGTGAYNEQFFGPGTRLTVL.

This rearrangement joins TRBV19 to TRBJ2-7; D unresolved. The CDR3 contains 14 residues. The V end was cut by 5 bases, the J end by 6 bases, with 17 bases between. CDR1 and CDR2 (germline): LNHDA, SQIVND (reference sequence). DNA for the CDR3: TGTGCCAGTAGTCCCTTCTCGTTTGGATCCGAGCAGTACTTC. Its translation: CASSPFSFGSEQYF.

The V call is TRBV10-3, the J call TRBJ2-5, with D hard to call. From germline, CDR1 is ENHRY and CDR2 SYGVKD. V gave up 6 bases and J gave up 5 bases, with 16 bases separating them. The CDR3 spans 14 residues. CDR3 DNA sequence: TGTGCCATCAGCCGACGTGGGGAAAGGGAGACCCAGTACTTC. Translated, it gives CAISRRGERETQYF.

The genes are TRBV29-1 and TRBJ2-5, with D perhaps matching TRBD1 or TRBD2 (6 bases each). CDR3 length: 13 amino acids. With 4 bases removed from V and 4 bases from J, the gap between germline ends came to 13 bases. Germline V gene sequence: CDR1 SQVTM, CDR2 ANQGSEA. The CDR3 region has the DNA TGCAGCGTTGTGAAGGGGGGTGGAGAGACCCAGTACTTC. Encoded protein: CSVVKGGGETQYF. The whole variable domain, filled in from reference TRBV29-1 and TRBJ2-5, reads SAVISQKPSRDICQRGTSLTIQCQVDSQVTMMFWYRQQPGQSLTLIATANQGSEATYESGFVIDKFPISRPNLTFSTLTVSNMSPEDSSIYLCSVVKGGGETQYFGPGTRLLVL.

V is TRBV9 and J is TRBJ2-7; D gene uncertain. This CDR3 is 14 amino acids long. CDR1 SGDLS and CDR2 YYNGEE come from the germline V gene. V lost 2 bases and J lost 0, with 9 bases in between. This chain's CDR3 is CASSVTLSSYEQYF. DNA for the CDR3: TGTGCCAGCAGCGTGACACTTAGCTCCTACGAGCAGTACTTC. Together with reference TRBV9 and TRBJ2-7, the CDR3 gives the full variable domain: DSGVTQTPKHLITATGQRVTLRCSPRSGDLSVYWYQQSLDQGLQFLIQYYNGEERAKGNILERFSAQQFPDLHSELNLSSLELGDSALYFCASSVTLSSYEQYFGPGTRLTVT.

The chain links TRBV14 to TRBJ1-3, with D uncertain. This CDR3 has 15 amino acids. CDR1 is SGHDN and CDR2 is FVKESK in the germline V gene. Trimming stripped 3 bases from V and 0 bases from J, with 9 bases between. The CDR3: CASSQVSGSGNTIYF. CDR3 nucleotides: TGTGCCAGCAGCCAGGTATCGGGCTCTGGAAACACCATATATTTT.

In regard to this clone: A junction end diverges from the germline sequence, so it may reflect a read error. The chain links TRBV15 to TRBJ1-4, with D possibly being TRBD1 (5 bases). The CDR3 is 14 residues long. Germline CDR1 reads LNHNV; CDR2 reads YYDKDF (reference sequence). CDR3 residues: CATSFDGANEKLFF. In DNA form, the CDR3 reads TGTGCCACCAGCTTCGATGGGGCTAACGAAAAACTGTTTTTT.

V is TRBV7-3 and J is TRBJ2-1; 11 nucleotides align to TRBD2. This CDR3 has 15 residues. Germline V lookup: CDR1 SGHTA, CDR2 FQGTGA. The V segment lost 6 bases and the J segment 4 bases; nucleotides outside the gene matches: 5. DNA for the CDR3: TGTGCCAGCAGTCCCAGACTAGCGGGGTACAATGAGCAGTTCTTC. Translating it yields CASSPRLAGYNEQFF.

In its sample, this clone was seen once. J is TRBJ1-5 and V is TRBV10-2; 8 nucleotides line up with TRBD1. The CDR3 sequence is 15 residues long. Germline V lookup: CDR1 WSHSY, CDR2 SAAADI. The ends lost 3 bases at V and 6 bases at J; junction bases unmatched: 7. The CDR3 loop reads CASSDIQGVGQPQHF. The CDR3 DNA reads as TGCGCCAGCAGTGACATACAGGGGGTCGGTCAGCCCCAGCATTTT.

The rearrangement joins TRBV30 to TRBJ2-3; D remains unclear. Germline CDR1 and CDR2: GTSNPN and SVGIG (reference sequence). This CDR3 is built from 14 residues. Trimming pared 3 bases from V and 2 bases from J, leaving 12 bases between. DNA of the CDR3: TGTGCCTGGAGAATCGACCCAGACACAGATACGCAGTATTTT. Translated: CAWRIDPDTDTQYF.

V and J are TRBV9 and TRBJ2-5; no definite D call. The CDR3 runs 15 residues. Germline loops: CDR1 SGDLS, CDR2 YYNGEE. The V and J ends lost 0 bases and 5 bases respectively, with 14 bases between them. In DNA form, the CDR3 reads TGTGCCAGCAGCGTAGAAGGTGGGCCCGGGGAGACCCAGTACTTC. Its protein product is CASSVEGGPGETQYF.

CDR3 sequence: CASRETGEDQPQHF. CDR3 DNA sequence: TGTGCCAGCAGAGAGACAGGGGAAGATCAGCCCCAGCATTTT. This chain joins TRBV25-1 and TRBJ1-5, with 8 bases identical to TRBD1. This CDR3 is 14 amino acids long. The trim removed 6 bases at V and 5 bases at J, leaving 6 bases unmatched. In germline, CDR1 is MGHDK, CDR2 SYGVNS.

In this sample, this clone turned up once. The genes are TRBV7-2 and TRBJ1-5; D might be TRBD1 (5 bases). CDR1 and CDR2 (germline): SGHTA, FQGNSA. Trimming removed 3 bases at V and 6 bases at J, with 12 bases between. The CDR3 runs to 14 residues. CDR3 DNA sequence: TGTGCCAGCAGCTTTAGTTCAAGGGGTCAGCCCCAGCATTTT. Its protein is CASSFSSRGQPQHF.

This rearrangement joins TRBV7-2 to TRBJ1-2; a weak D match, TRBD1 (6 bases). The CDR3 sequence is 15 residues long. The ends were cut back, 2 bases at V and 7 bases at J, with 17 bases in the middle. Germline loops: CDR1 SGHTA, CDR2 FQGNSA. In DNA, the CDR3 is TGTGCCAGCAGCTTATTAAGACAGGCCGGACGTGGCTACACCTTC. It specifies CASSLLRQAGRGYTF.

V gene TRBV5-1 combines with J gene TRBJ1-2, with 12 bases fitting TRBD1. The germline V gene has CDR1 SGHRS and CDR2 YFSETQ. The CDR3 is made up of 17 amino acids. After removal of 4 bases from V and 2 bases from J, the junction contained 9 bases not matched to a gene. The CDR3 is CASSPAGTGGGNYGYTF. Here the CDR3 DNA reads TGCGCCAGCAGCCCGGCCGGGACAGGGGGCGGAAACTATGGCTACACCTTC.

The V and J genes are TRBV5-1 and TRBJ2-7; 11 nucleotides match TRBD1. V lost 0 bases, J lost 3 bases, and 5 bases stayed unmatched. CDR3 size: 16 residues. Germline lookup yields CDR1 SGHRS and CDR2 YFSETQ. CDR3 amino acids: CASSLGAGQGVYEQYF. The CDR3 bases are TGCGCCAGCAGCTTGGGAGCGGGACAGGGGGTCTACGAGCAGTACTTC.

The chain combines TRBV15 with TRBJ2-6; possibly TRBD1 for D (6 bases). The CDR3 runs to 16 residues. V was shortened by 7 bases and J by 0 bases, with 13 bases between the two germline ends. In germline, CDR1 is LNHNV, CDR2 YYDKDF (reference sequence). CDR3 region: CATTGQPSSGANVLTF. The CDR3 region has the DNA TGTGCCACCACCGGACAGCCAAGCTCTGGGGCCAACGTCCTGACTTTC.

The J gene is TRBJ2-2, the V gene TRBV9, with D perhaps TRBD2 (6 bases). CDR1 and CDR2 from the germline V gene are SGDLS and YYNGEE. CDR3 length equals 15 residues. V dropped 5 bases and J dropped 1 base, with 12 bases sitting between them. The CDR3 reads CASRETGENTGELFF. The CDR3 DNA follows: TGTGCCAGCAGGGAGACGGGAGAGAACACCGGGGAGCTGTTTTTT.

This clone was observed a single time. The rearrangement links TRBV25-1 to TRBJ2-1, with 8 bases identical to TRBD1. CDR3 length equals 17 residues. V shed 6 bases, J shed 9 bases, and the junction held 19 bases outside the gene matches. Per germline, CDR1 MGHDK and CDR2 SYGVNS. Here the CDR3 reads CASRDYNRGVDAGEQFF. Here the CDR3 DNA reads TGTGCCAGCAGAGACTATAACAGGGGGGTAGACGCGGGTGAGCAGTTCTTC.

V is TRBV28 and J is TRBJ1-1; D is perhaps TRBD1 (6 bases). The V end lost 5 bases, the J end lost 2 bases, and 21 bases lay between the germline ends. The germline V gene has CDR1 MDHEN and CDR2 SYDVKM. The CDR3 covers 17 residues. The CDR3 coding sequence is TGTGCCAGCAGTATTAGGGGGGTTTGGGCCCTAAACACTGAAGCTTTCTTT. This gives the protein CASSIRGVWALNTEAFF.

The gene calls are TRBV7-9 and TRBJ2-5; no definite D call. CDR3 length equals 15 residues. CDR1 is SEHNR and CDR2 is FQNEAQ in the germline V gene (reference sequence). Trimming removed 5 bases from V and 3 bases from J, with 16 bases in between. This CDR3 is CASSSNYQTEETQYF. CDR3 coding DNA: TGTGCCAGCAGCAGCAATTACCAGACCGAAGAGACCCAGTACTTC.

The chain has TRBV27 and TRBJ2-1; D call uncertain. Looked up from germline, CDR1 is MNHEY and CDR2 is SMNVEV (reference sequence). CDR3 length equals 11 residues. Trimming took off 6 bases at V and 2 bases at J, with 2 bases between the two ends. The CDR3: CASRTYNEQFF. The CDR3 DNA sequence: TGTGCCAGCAGGACCTACAATGAGCAGTTCTTC.

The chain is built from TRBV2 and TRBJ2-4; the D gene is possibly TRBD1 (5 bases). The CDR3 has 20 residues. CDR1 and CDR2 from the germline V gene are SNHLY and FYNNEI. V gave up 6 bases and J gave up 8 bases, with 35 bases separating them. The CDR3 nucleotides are TGTGCCAGCAGAGGGCAGGGATTAGGTCATAGAAACTTTAGAGGAGACATTCAGTACTTC. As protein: CASRGQGLGHRNFRGDIQYF.

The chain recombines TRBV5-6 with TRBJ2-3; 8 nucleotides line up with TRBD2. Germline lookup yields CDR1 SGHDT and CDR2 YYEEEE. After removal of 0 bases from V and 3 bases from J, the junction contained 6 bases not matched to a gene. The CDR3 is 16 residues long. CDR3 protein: CASSLVFGGRTDTQYF. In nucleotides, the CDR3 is TGTGCCAGCAGCTTGGTTTTTGGCGGGAGGACAGATACGCAGTATTTT.

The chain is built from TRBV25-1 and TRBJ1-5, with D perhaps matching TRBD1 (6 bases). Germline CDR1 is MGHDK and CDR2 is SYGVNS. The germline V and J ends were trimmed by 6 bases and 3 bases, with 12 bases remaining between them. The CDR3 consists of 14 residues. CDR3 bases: TGTGCCAGCAGCTTAGGGGGATTCAATCAGCCCCAGCATTTT. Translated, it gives CASSLGGFNQPQHF.

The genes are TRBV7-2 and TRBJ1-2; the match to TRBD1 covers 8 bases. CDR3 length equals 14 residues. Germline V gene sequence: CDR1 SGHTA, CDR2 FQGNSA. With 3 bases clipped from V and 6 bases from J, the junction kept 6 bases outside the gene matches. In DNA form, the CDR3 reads TGTGCCAGCAGCTTGCCCGGACAGGGCAATGGCTACACCTTC. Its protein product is CASSLPGQGNGYTF.